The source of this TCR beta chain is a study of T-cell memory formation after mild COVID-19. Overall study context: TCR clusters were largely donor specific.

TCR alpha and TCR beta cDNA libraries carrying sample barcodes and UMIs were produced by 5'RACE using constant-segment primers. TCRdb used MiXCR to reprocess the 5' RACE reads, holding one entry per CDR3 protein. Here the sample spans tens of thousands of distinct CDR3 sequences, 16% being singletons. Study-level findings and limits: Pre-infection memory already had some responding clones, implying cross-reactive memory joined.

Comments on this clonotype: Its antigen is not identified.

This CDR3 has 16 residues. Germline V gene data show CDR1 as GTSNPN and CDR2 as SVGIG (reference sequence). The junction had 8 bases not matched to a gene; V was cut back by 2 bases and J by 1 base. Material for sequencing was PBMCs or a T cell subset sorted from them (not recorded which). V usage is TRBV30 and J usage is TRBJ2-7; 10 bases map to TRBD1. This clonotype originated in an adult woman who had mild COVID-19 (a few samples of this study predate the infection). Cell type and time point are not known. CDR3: CAWSSLGTGESYEQYF. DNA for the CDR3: TGTGCCTGGAGTTCACTGGGGACAGGGGAATCCTACGAGCAGTACTTC.